Below are 24 T cell receptor beta chains sequenced from a single sample in a study of blood T cell repertoires in COVID-19. Sequencing used immunoSEQ multiplex PCR; TCRdb keeps in-frame clones, though not all of them. The sample has some 29,000 clones; around 88% are singletons. Specimen: peripheral blood. The receptor set was obtained from a human donor in a cohort sampled during active COVID-19.

The V and J genes are TRBV28 and TRBJ2-5, with a weak D call TRBD1 (6 bases). The germline CDR1 and CDR2 sequences are MDHEN and SYDVKM. CDR3 length equals 13 residues. V was trimmed by 5 bases and J by 8 bases, leaving 15 bases between them. In nucleotides, the CDR3 is TGTGCCAGCAGTCCAGGGCCAGGGGAAACCCAGTACTTC. Protein sequence: CASSPGPGETQYF.

The chain joins TRBV2 to TRBJ1-6; 12 nucleotides agree with TRBD1. The length of the CDR3 is 16 residues. Unmatched junction bases numbered 4, after V lost 1 base and J lost 9 bases. CDR1 is SNHLY and CDR2 is FYNNEI in the germline V gene. The CDR3 bases are TGTGCCAGCAGTGAAGTCGGGACAGGGGGCCCTTCACCCCTCCACTTT. Amino acid sequence: CASSEVGTGGPSPLHF.

The CDR3 loop is CAISAGQGDTGELFF. Here the CDR3 DNA reads TGTGCCATCAGTGCTGGACAGGGCGACACCGGGGAGCTGTTTTTT. The chain couples TRBV10-3 to TRBJ2-2, with 8 bases matching TRBD1. Germline CDR1 reads ENHRY; CDR2 reads SYGVKD. The CDR3 loop spans 15 amino acids. V was pared by 4 bases and J by 3 bases, with 4 bases of the junction left unmatched.

This chain connects TRBV2 to TRBJ2-7; TRBD2 is a possible D gene (5 bases). This CDR3 has 12 amino acids. The germline V gene has CDR1 SNHLY and CDR2 FYNNEI. Trimming pared 3 bases from V and 4 bases from J, leaving 7 bases between. The CDR3 DNA reads as TGTGCCAGCAGTGATACTAGATACGAGCAGTACTTC. Residues: CASSDTRYEQYF.

V is TRBV2 and J is TRBJ1-5; D is perhaps TRBD1 (5 bases). This CDR3 has 15 residues. V lost 6 bases and J 0 bases, leaving 12 bases between the germline ends. The germline gives CDR1 SNHLY, CDR2 FYNNEI. This chain's CDR3 is CASRRGGVSNQPQHF. The CDR3 bases are TGTGCCAGCAGGAGAGGAGGGGTTAGCAATCAGCCCCAGCATTTT.

J is TRBJ2-1 and V is TRBV27; 12 nucleotides align to TRBD2. The CDR3 spans 21 residues. V trimming: 5 bases; J trimming: 1 base; junction bases outside the gene matches: 18. Germline-derived CDR1 and CDR2 are MNHEY and SMNVEV (reference sequence). CDR3 sequence (DNA): TGTGCCAGCAGTACCACTAGCGGGAGGCAAATTTTTATCAGGTCCTACAATGAGCAGTTCTTC. Encoded protein: CASSTTSGRQIFIRSYNEQFF.

The rearrangement links TRBV3-1 (or the pseudogene TRBV3-2) to TRBJ1-1, with D possibly TRBD1 on 6 matching bases. The CDR3 loop spans 18 amino acids. Trimming pared 2 bases from V and 2 bases from J, leaving 21 bases between. In germline, CDR1 is LGHDT, CDR2 YNNKEL (reference sequence). The chain's CDR3 is CASSQSRGGVGINTEAFF. For the CDR3, the DNA is TGTGCCAGCAGCCAATCGAGGGGGGGCGTAGGGATAAACACTGAAGCTTTCTTT.

The J gene is TRBJ2-2, the V gene TRBV4-2; no firm D call. CDR3 length: 16 amino acids. Between the trimmed V and J ends, which lost 1 base and 0 bases, there was a span of 9 bases. CDR1 is LGHNA, CDR2 YNFKEQ, per germline. CDR3 sequence: CASSQGRATNTGELFF. The CDR3 nucleotides are TGTGCCAGCAGCCAAGGGAGAGCTACGAACACCGGGGAGCTGTTTTTT.

Details on this clone: Other nucleotide sequences in the sample specify the same CDR3. This sequence joins TRBV6-5 and TRBJ1-1; D uncertain. The germline CDR1 and CDR2 sequences are MNHEY and SVGAGI. The germline V and J ends were trimmed by 0 bases and 0 bases, with 8 bases remaining between them. The CDR3 is made up of 15 amino acids. In nucleotides, the CDR3 is TGTGCCAGCAGTTACTCGACACGCTTGAACACTGAAGCTTTCTTT. This gives the protein CASSYSTRLNTEAFF.

The chain recombines TRBV7-8 with TRBJ1-5; TRBD1 matches at 7 bases. J gave up 0 bases and V 1 base, and 9 bases lay outside the gene matches. Germline lookup yields CDR1 SGHVS and CDR2 FQNEAQ. The CDR3 totals 18 residues. In DNA form, the CDR3 reads TGTGCCAGCAGCTTAGATGCGGGGACAGCTCGTAGCAATCAGCCCCAGCATTTT. Encoded protein: CASSLDAGTARSNQPQHF.

The CDR3 DNA reads as TGTGCCAGCTCCACCGGGAGGATGGCAGATACGCAGTATTTT. Its translation: CASSTGRMADTQYF. The gene calls are TRBV21-1 and TRBJ2-3; TRBD2, the table's D call, was not compared with the DNA. TRBV21-1 constitutes a pseudogene. The CDR3 totals 14 residues.

This chain uses TRBV6-5 with TRBJ2-7; TRBD1 matches at 7 bases. The CDR3 spans 12 residues. Trimming cost V 8 bases and J 7 bases; bases outside gene matches: 8. CDR1 and CDR2 (germline): MNHEY, SVGAGI. The CDR3 bases are TGTGCCAGCCTGTCGACAGGGAGAGAGCAGTACTTC. It translates to CASLSTGREQYF.

The CDR3 loop is CASSLRGGDLTGELFF. CDR3 coding DNA: TGTGCCAGCAGTTTAAGGGGGGGCGACCTCACCGGGGAGCTGTTTTTT. This sequence joins TRBV27 and TRBJ2-2; the D gene is possibly TRBD2 (7 bases). Germline V gene data show CDR1 as MNHEY and CDR2 as SMNVEV (reference sequence). The CDR3 is 16 amino acids. With 2 bases removed from V and 4 bases from J, the gap between germline ends came to 14 bases.

J is TRBJ1-2 and V is TRBV5-1; 8 nucleotides match TRBD1. V gave up 0 bases and J gave up 7 bases; unmatched junction bases: 5. This CDR3 region has 14 residues. Germline loops: CDR1 SGHRS, CDR2 YFSETQ. The DNA for the CDR3 is TGCGCCAGCAGCTTGGCCGCGACAGGGGTTGGCTACACCTTC. Translated, it gives CASSLAATGVGYTF.

The genes are TRBV3-1 (or the pseudogene TRBV3-2) and TRBJ2-7, with 8 bases lining up with TRBD1. CDR3 length: 15 residues. Trimming cost V 1 base and J 4 bases; bases outside gene matches: 6. Germline assignment: CDR1 LGHDT and CDR2 YNNKEL (reference sequence). CDR3 residues: CASSQGAGGGYEQYF. CDR3 in DNA: TGTGCCAGCAGCCAAGGGGCAGGGGGCGGGTACGAGCAGTACTTC.

The rearrangement links TRBV6-6 to TRBJ1-3; TRBD1 is a possible D gene (5 bases). Germline V gives CDR1 MNHNY, CDR2 SVGAGI (reference sequence). Trimming cost V 5 bases and J 4 bases, with 15 bases left between them. The CDR3 length is 15 residues. The CDR3 protein is CASSPFRVSGNTIYF. As DNA, the CDR3 is TGTGCCAGCAGTCCATTCAGGGTTTCAGGAAACACCATATATTTT.

By share, this clone ranks as medium-sized. The chain carries TRBV5-1 and TRBJ2-2, with D tentatively TRBD1 (6 bases). Germline-derived CDR1 and CDR2 are SGHRS and YFSETQ. V was clipped by 0 bases and J by 1 base, with 7 bases between them. This CDR3 region has 15 residues. The CDR3 DNA follows: TGCGCCAGCAGCTTGGCGGACAGGAACACCGGGGAGCTGTTTTTT. It is translated as CASSLADRNTGELFF.

This rearrangement joins TRBV2 to TRBJ2-1; perhaps TRBD1 as D (5 bases). The germline V gene encodes CDR1 SNHLY and CDR2 FYNNEI. This CDR3 spans 15 amino acids. Trimming took off 1 base at V and 2 bases at J, with 9 bases between the two ends. In DNA form, the CDR3 reads TGTGCCAGCAGTGAAGACGTAGGGGCCTACAATGAGCAGTTCTTC. Protein product: CASSEDVGAYNEQFF.

This clone showed up just once. CDR3 residues: CASSTRTFTVKLFF. CDR3 coding DNA: TGTGCCAGTAGTACGAGGACTTTTACCGTAAAACTGTTTTTT. The chain is built from TRBV19 and TRBJ1-4; D remains ambiguous. The CDR3 runs to 14 residues. CDR1 and CDR2 from the germline V gene are LNHDA and SQIVND (reference sequence). Trimming stripped 4 bases from V and 10 bases from J, with 16 bases between. The entire variable domain, with the rest obtained from reference TRBV19 and TRBJ1-4, is as follows: DGGITQSPKYLFRKEGQNVTLSCEQNLNHDAMYWYRQDPGQGLRLIYYSQIVNDFQKGDIAEGYSVSREKKESFPLTVTSAQKNPTAFYLCASSTRTFTVKLFFGSGTQLSVL.

This clone was found once. The chain uses TRBV18 and TRBJ1-5; 8 bases agree with TRBD1. CDR3 length equals 15 residues. Germline V gene data show CDR1 as KGHSH and CDR2 as LQKENI. V lost 3 bases to trimming and J lost 7 bases; unmatched junction nucleotides: 8. Written as DNA, the CDR3 is TGTGCCAGCTCACCGGAGGACAGGGTGGGCCAGCCCCAGCATTTT. Translation: CASSPEDRVGQPQHF.

V usage is TRBV6-5 and J usage is TRBJ2-1; D might be TRBD2 (5 bases). CDR1 MNHEY and CDR2 SVGAGI come from the germline V gene. The CDR3 covers 14 residues. V lost 8 bases to trimming and J lost 1 base, with 12 bases between them. The CDR3 loop is CASRTVPSYNEQFF. The CDR3 DNA reads as TGTGCCAGCCGGACTGTCCCATCCTACAATGAGCAGTTCTTC.

The chain joins TRBV9 to TRBJ2-1, with 8 bases that match TRBD2. This CDR3 is built from 15 residues. The germline V gene has CDR1 SGDLS and CDR2 YYNGEE. V lost 2 bases, J lost 4 bases, and 5 bases stayed unmatched. The CDR3 protein is CASSVHGGGYNEQFF. Here the CDR3 DNA reads TGTGCCAGCAGCGTCCACGGCGGGGGGTACAATGAGCAGTTCTTC.

The DNA for the CDR3 is TGTGCCAGCATCCCAAAGGGCGGGGGGAAAGAAGATACGCAGTATTTT. Amino acid sequence: CASIPKGGGKEDTQYF. The chain combines TRBV7-9 with TRBJ2-3; 8 nucleotides agree with TRBD2. Unmatched junction bases numbered 14, after V lost 7 bases and J lost 5 bases. The CDR3 runs to 16 residues. Germline CDR1 reads SEHNR; CDR2 reads FQNEAQ (reference sequence).

J is TRBJ1-2 and V is TRBV5-4; TRBD1 aligns across 8 bases. The V segment lost 4 bases and the J segment 9 bases; nucleotides outside the gene matches: 5. The CDR3 extends over 12 amino acids. CDR1 and CDR2 from the germline V gene are SGHNT and YYREEE (reference sequence). The CDR3 DNA reads TGTGCCAGCAGCCTGGACAGGGACAGCTACACCTTC. Translating gives CASSLDRDSYTF.